This TCR beta chain was recovered during a study of cytomegalovirus exposure and HLA in healthy donors. Findings of the study overall: In a later analysis, most CMV-associated TCR beta chains appeared HLA-restricted. Reports credit the classifier with highly specific, highly sensitive diagnosis of cytomegalovirus status.

Points on this clone: Its antigen is as yet unknown.

Both 60 Vbeta primers and 13 Jbeta primers went into the PCR. How the authors handled the data: A later analysis tallied 80 million to 100 million unique TCR beta chains, approximately 11 million of them shared. Sequenced by immunoSEQ multiplex PCR; TCRdb stores in-frame clones only, minus some. V, J and clone size are taken as reported in that table, and D and trimming were inferred from the DNA itself. The sample lists around 94,000 clones, approximately 77% occurring once. Nominally healthy donors were sampled, though unrecorded immune exposures were likely. CDR3 length equals 13 residues. Germline CDR1 is SNHLY and CDR2 is FYNNEI. Trimming shortened V by 7 bases and J by 5 bases, and 13 bases separated the two germline ends.

The chain links TRBV2 to TRBJ2-3; perhaps TRBD2 as D (6 bases). This TCR came from a male donor in good health and CMV-seropositive. What was sequenced was PBMCs. The DNA of the CDR3 is TGTGCCAGCAAGAACGGGAGAGAAGATACGCAGTATTTT. It encodes CASKNGREDTQYF.